This T cell receptor (beta chain) appears in the sequencing data of a study of T cell responses to AZD1222 COVID-19 vaccine (dated by TCRdb to 2020 to 2022). About the investigation overall: TCR sequencing was performed for 233 trial participants, of whom 200 to 210 were given two doses of AZD1222 and approximately 25 were given two doses of MenACWY control vaccine. Trial participants were enrolled by age into 18-55, 56-69 and 70-plus year subgroups, with approximately 150, 30 and 60 TCR-sequenced participants respectively.

The time point label here, explained by the study, means: about 28 days (+/-7) after the second vaccine dose. AZD1222 recipients whose second dose came at about 4 weeks and those whose second dose came at about 12 weeks were combined into one group, since spike-specific TCR depth and breadth did not differ between the two schedules. Vaccinee samples were obtained from the UK trials COV001 and COV002, which included a single-blind randomized controlled phase 2/3 trial of AZD1222 (ChAdOx1 nCoV-19) in healthy adults. For TCRbeta chain sequencing, PBMC samples were collected from trial participants at day 0 and at day 28 after the second dose. The CDR3 regions of human TCRbeta chains were analyzed by immunosequencing. In the authors' own workflow: Repertoire TCRs were matched against a reference library of SARS-CoV-2-specific TCRs generated with the MIRA antigen-specificity platform. Breadth was defined as the fraction of unique TCRs that were SARS-CoV-2-associated. Depth was defined as the fraction of total T cells that were SARS-CoV-2-associated. Using the MIRA data, every spike-specific TCR was mapped to the spike region that the TCR reacted to and assigned to either a CD4 or a CD8 class. Log10-transformed breadth and depth values were compared by one-way ANOVA with Sidak's multiple comparisons tests. This is the immuneACCESS table as TCRdb keeps it, with only in-frame sequences that have V and J called. A part of the clones is gone; compared with another copy, unresolved V genes explain less than half, and the rest is unexplained. The DNA was the basis for D and trimming; V, J and clone size are from that table. This sample is represented by about 140,000 clones; 80% to 95% of them were singletons. The ten largest clonotypes hold 3% to 4.5% of the sample.

CDR1 and CDR2 are drawn from the germline V gene (reference sequence): LNHDA, SQIVND. V and J are trimmed by 11 bases and 1 base, and the gene matches miss 3 bases of the junction. From cysteine to phenylalanine, the CDR3 is 15 amino acids long. Only the CDR3 DNA is retained, 45 bases long and in frame from the first base. About this clone itself: Its antigen specificity is not known. The sample holds no much larger clone one base away, and base qualities are not on file.

Summary of the overall study and its limitations: The 56-69-year group was small, and its depth increase did not reach significance, likely because of low power. Reportedly, almost half of the unique spike-specific TCRs recognized epitopes lying outside the regions that are mutated in the B.1.351 and B.1.1.7 variants. The whole spike protein was spanned by vaccine-associated CD4 TCRs, and dominant responses were seen in regions 160-218 and 743-854. Spike-specific TCR breadth and depth rose significantly after two AZD1222 doses compared with day 0 and with MenACWY recipients. Participants were mostly white British and included more females than males, and it was suggested by the authors that clonal diversity may have been underestimated. Conclusions about previously exposed vaccinees are limited because only 5 or 6 AZD1222 recipients were SARS-CoV-2 seropositive at baseline. Because no samples from the day 14 peak response were available, repertoires could be characterized only after the peak T cell response.

Rearrangement joined TRBV19 to TRBJ2-6; TRBD1 agrees with 12 junctional bases. This clonotype was obtained from an adult who received the AZD1222 COVID-19 vaccine. This sample comprised peripheral blood, obtained 28 days after the second AZD1222 dose. The DNA reads TGTGCCGCGGGACAGGGGGCTTCTGGGGCCAACGTCCTGACTTTC. Its product reads: CAAGQGASGANVLTF.